The T cell receptor (beta chain) described here comes from a study of vaccination and CD4 T cells after COVID-19. Study-level background: Timing of post-vaccine sample collection was a median approximately 70 days after dose two, with a range of 14 to 241. Study-wide findings and caveats: In median terms, SARS-CoV-2-reactive clonotypes went from roughly 22 to 38, a nonsignificant rise.

TCRdb reprocessed the PCR reads with MiXCR, giving one entry per CDR3 protein. Among 30,000 or so distinct CDR3 sequences listed, roughly 45% were seen once. Trimming pared 1 base from V and 2 bases from J, leaving 9 bases between. From germline, CDR1 is SGHVS and CDR2 FNYEAQ. The CDR3 extends over 14 amino acids. Time point: late sampling 161 to 241 days after vaccination in three convalescent patients. This clonotype came up a few times. Its antigen is unidentified. V usage is TRBV7-6 and J usage is TRBJ2-7; D may be TRBD2 (6 bases). The sequence was obtained from a human donor who had recovered from COVID-19. Here the sequenced sample was CD4+ T cells from blood, taken about 7 months after SARS-CoV-2 vaccination. CDR3 sequence: CASSLDPGAYEQYF. For the CDR3, the DNA is TGTGCCAGCAGCTTAGACCCGGGGGCCTACGAGCAGTACTTC.